The present T cell receptor beta chain was sequenced within a study of radiotherapy plus CTLA-4 blockade in lung cancer. General observations from the study: Early clonal dynamics of blood T cells, together with interferon-beta, were reported as the best response predictor.

Each patient with chemo-refractory metastatic non-small-cell lung cancer was treated with focal radiation plus CTLA-4 blockade using ipilimumab. V was cut by 0 bases and J by 4 bases, with 14 bases left in between. Germline values: CDR1 SGHRS, CDR2 YFSETQ. The CDR3 consists of 15 residues. About this clone: Its antigen remains unknown.

The method was immunoSEQ multiplex PCR; TCRdb's version includes in-frame clones alone and lacks a portion of them. In the table there are fewer than 95,000 clones, approximately 83% of which are singletons. The chain joins TRBV5-1 to TRBJ2-7; weak D call: TRBD1 (5 bases). This TCR came from a human donor with non-small cell lung cancer who had stable disease on radiotherapy plus ipilimumab. Sequenced here: peripheral blood, sampled from a patient treated with radiotherapy plus ipilimumab. The CDR3: CASSLAAGLNYEQYF. DNA for the CDR3: TGCGCCAGCAGCTTGGCAGCAGGGTTAAATTACGAGCAGTACTTC.